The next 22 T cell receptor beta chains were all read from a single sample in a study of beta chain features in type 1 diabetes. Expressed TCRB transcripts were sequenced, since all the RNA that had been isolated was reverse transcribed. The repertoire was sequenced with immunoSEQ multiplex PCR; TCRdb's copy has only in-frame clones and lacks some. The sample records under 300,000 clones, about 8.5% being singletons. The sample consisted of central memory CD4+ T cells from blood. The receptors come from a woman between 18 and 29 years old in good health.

CDR3 loop: CASSLLGSSTDTQYF. DNA for the CDR3: TGTGCCAGCAGCTTACTCGGGTCTAGCACAGATACGCAGTATTTT. The rearrangement uses TRBV11-2 and TRBJ2-3, with D unresolved. Germline V gene lookup returns CDR1 SGHAT and CDR2 FQNNGV. The CDR3 spans 15 residues. Between the trimmed V and J ends, which lost 2 bases and 0 bases, there was a span of 9 bases.

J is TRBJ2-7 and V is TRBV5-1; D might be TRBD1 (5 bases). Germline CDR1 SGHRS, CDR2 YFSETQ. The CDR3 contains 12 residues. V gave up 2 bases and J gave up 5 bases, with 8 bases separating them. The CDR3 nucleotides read TGCGCCAGCAGCTTCACAGGCCACGAGCAGTACTTC. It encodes CASSFTGHEQYF.

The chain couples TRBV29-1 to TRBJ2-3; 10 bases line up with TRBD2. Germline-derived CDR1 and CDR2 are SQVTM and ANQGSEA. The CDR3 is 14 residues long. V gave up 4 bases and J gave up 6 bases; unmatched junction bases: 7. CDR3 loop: CSVGISGGPDTQYF. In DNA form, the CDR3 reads TGCAGCGTTGGGATTAGCGGGGGGCCGGATACGCAGTATTTT.

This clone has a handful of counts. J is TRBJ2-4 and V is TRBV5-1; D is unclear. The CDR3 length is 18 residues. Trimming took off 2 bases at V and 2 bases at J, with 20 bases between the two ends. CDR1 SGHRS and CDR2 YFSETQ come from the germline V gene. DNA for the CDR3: TGCGCCAGCAGCTTTGATAGGGCGTCAGCAAGGTCCAAAAACATTCAGTACTTC. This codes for CASSFDRASARSKNIQYF.

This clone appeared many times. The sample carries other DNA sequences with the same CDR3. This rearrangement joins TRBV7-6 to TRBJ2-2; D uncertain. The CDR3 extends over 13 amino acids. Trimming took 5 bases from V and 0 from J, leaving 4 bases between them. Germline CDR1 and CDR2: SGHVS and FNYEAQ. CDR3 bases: TGTGCCAGCAGCCCAGCGAACACCGGGGAGCTGTTTTTT. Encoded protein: CASSPANTGELFF.

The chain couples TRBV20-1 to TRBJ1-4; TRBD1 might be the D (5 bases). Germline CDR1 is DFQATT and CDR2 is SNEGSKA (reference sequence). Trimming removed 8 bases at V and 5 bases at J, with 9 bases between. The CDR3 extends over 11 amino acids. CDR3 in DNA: TGCAGTCCCCGGGGGAATGAAAAACTGTTTTTT. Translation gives CSPRGNEKLFF.

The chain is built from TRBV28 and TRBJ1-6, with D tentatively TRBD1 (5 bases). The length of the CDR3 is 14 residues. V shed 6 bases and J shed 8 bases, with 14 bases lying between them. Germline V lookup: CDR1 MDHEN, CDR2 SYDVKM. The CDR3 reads CASSRTSGHSPLHF. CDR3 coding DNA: TGTGCCAGCAGCCGCACGTCGGGGCATTCACCCCTCCACTTT.

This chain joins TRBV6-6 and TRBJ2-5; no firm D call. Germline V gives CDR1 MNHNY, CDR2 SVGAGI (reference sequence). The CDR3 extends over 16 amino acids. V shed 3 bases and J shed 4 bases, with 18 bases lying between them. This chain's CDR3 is CASSYFRRQGPETQYF. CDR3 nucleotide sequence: TGTGCCAGCAGTTATTTCCGCCGACAAGGGCCAGAGACCCAGTACTTC.

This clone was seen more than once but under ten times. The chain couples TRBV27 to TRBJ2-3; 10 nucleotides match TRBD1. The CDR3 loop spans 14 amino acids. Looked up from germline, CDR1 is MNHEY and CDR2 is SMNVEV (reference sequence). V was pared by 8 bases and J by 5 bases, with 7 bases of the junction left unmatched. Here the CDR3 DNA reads TGTGCCAGCCGTGGGACAGGGGAGGAAGATACGCAGTATTTT. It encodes CASRGTGEEDTQYF.

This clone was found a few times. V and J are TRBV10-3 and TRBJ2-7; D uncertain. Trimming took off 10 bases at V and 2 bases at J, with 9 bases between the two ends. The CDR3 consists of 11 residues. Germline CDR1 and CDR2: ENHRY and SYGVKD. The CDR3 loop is CATSSTYEQYV. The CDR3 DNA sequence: TGTGCCACGAGCTCTACCTACGAGCAGTACGTC.

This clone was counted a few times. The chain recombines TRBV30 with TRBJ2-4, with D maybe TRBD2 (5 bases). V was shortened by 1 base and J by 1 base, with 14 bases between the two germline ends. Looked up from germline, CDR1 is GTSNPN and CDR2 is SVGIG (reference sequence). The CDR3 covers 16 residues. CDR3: CAWSDRTRGAKNIQYF. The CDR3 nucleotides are TGTGCCTGGAGTGATCGGACGAGAGGGGCCAAAAACATTCAGTACTTC.

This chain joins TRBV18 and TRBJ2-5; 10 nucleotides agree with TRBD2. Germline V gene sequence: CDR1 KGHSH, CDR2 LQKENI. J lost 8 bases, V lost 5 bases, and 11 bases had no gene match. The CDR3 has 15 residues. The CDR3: CASSSGLAVQETQYF. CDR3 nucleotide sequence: TGTGCCAGCTCATCCGGACTAGCGGTACAGGAAACCCAGTACTTC. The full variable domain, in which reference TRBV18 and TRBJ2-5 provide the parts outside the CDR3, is NAGVMQNPRHLVRRRGQEARLRCSPMKGHSHVYWYRQLPEEGLKFMVYLQKENIIDESGMPKERFSAEFPKEGPSILRIQQVVRGDSAAYFCASSSGLAVQETQYFGPGTRLLVL.

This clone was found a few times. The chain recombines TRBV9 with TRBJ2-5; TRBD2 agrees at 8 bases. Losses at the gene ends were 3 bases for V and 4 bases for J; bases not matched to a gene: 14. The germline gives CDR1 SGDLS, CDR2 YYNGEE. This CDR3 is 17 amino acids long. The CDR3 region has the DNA TGTGCCAGCAGCGAACTAAGTTCTGGGCTAGCGGGAGAGACCCAGTACTTC. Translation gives CASSELSSGLAGETQYF.

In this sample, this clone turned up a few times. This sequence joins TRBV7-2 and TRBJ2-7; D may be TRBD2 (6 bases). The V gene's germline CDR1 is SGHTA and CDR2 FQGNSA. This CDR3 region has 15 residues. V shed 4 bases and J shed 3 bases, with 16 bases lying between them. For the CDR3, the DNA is TGTGCCAGCAGCTGGCCGGGCCGGGGGATCTACGAGCAGTACTTC. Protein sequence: CASSWPGRGIYEQYF.

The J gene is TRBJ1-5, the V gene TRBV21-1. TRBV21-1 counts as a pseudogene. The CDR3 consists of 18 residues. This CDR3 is CASSTLSPTVRGHQPQHF. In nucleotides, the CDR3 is TGTGCCAGCAGCACCCTCTCCCCGACCGTTCGGGGACATCAGCCCCAGCATTTT.

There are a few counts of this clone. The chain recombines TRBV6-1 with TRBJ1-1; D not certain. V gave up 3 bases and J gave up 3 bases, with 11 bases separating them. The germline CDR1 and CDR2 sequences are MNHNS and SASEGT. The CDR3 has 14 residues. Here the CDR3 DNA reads TGTGCCAGCAGTGATAACAGCCTCTACACTGAAGCTTTCTTT. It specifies CASSDNSLYTEAFF.

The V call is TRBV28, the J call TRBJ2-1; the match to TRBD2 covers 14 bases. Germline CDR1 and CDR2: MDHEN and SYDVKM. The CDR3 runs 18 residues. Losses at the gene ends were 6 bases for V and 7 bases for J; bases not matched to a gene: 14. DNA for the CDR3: TGTGCCAGCAGACCGACTAGCGGGGGGGCCAAAAATACTAATGAGCAGTTCTTC. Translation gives CASRPTSGGAKNTNEQFF.

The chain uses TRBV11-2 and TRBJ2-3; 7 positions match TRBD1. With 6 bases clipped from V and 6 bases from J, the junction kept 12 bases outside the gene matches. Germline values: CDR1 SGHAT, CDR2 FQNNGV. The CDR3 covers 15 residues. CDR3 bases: TGTGCCAGCAGTTTTACAGGGGCGCCTACGGATACGCAGTATTTT. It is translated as CASSFTGAPTDTQYF.

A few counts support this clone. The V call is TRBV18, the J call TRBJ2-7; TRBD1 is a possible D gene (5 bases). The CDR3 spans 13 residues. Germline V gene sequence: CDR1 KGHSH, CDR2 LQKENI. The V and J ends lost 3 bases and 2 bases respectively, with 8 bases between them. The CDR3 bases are TGTGCCAGCTCACCCCAGGGTGCCTACGAGCAGTACTTC. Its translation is CASSPQGAYEQYF.

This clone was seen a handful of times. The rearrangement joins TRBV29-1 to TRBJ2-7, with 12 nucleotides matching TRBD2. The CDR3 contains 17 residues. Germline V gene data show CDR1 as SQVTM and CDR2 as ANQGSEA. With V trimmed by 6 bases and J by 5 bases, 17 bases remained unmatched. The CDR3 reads CSVSYGLAGGPKDEQYF. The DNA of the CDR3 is TGCAGCGTATCCTACGGGCTAGCGGGAGGGCCGAAAGACGAGCAGTACTTC.

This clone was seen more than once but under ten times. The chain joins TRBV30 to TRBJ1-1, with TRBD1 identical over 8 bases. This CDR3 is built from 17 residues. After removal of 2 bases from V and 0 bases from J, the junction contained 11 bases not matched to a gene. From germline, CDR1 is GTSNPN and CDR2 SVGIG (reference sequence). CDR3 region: CAWSTYDRGRMNTEAFF. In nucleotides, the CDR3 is TGTGCCTGGAGTACCTACGACAGGGGAAGGATGAACACTGAAGCTTTCTTT.

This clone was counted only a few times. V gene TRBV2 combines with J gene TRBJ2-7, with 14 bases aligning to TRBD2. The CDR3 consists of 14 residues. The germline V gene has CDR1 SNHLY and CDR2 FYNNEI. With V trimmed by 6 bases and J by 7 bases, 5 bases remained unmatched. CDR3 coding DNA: TGTGCCAGCAGACCGGGACTAGCGGGAGTTGAGCAGTACTTC. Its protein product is CASRPGLAGVEQYF.